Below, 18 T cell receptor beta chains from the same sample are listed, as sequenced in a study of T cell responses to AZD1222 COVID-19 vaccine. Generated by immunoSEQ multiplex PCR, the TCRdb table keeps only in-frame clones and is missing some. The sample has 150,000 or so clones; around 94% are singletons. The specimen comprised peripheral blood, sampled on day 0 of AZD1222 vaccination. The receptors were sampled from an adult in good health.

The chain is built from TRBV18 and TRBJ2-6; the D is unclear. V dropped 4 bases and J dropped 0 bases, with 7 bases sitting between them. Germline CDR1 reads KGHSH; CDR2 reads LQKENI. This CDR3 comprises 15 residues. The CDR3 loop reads CASSQVLSGANVLTF. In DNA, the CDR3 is TGTGCCAGCTCACAGGTCCTCTCTGGGGCCAACGTCCTGACTTTC.

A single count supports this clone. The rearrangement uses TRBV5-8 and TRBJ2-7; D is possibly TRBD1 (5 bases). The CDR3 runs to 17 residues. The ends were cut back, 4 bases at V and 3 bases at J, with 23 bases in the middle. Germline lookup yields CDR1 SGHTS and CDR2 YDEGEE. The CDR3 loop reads CASSLSGAGLRDYEQYF. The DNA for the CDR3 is TGTGCCAGCAGCCTCAGTGGGGCCGGGCTGCGTGACTACGAGCAGTACTTC.

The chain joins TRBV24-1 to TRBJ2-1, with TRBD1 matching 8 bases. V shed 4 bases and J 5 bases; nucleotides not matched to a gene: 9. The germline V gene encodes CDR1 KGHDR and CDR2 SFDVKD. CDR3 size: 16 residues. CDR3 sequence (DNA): TGTGCCACCAGTGACCATAGGACAGGGAGCAACAATGAGCAGTTCTTC. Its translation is CATSDHRTGSNNEQFF.

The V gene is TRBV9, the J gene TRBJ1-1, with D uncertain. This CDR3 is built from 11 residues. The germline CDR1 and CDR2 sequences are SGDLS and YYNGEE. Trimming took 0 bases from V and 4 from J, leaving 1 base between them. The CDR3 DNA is TGTGCCAGCAGCGTAGCCACTGAAGCTTTCTTT. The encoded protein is CASSVATEAFF.

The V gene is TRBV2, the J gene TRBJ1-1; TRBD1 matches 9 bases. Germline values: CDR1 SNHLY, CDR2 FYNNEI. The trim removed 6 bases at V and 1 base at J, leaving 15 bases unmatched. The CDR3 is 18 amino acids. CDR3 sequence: CASRRERYTGQGNTEAFF. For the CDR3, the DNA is TGTGCCAGCAGGAGAGAACGATATACGGGACAGGGGAACACTGAAGCTTTCTTT.

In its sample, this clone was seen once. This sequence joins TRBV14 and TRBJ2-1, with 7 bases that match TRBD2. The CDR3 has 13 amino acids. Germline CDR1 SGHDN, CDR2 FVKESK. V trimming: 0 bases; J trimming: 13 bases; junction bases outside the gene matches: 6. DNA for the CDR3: TGTGCCAGCAGCCAAGAGGGGGGGTCGGACCAGTTCTTC. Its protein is CASSQEGGSDQFF.

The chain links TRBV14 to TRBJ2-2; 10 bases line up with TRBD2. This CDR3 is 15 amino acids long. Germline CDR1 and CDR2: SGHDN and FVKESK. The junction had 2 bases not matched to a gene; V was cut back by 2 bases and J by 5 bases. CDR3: CASSQLAGETGELFF. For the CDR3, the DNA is TGTGCCAGCAGCCAACTAGCGGGAGAAACCGGGGAGCTGTTTTTT.

DNA of the CDR3: TGTGCCAGCACCCTGGGGCCCCGGACTTCACCCCTCCACTTT. Translating gives CASTLGPRTSPLHF. The chain carries TRBV28 and TRBJ1-6, with D perhaps matching TRBD1 (5 bases). V shed 7 bases and J shed 9 bases, with 16 bases lying between them. The CDR3 spans 14 residues. CDR1 is MDHEN and CDR2 is SYDVKM in the germline V gene.

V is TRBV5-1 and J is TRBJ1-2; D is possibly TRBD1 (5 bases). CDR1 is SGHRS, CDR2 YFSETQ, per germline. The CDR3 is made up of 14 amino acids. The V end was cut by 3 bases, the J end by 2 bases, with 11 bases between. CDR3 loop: CASSSGPTNYGYTF. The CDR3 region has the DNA TGCGCCAGCAGCTCGGGGCCGACGAACTATGGCTACACCTTC.

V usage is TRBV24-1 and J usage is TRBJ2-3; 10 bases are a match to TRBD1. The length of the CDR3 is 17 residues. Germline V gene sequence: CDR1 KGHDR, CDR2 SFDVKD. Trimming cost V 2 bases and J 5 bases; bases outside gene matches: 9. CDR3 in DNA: TGTGCCACCAGTGATTCCCAGGGGACAGGGGCTCGAGATACGCAGTATTTT. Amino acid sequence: CATSDSQGTGARDTQYF.

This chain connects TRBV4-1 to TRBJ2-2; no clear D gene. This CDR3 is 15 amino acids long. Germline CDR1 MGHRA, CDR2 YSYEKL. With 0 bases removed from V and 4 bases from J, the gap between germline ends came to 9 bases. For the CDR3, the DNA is TGCGCCAGCAGCCAAGAGTGGGCCATCACCGGGGAGCTGTTTTTT. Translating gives CASSQEWAITGELFF.

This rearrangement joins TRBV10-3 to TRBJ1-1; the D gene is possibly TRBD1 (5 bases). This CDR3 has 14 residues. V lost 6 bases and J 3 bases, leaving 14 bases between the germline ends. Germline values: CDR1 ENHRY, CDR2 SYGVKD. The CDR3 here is CAIRVGGLDTEAFF. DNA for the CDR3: TGTGCCATCAGGGTGGGGGGATTGGACACTGAAGCTTTCTTT.

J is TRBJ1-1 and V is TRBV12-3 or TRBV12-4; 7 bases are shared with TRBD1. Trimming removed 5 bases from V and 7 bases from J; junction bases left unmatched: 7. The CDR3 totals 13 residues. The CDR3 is CASSTGQIYEAFF. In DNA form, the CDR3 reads TGTGCCAGCAGTACGGGACAGATTTATGAAGCTTTCTTT.

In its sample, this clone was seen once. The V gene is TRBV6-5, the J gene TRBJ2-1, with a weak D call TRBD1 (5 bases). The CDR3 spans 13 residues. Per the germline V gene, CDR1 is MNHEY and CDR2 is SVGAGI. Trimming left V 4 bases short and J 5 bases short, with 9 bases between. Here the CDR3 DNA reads TGTGCCAGCAGTTCAGACAGAAACAATGAGCAGTTCTTC. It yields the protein CASSSDRNNEQFF.

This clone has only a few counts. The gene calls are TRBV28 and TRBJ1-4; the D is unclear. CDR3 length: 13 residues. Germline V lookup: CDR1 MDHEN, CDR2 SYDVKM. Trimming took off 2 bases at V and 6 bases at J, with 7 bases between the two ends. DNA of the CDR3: TGTGCCAGCAGTTTAAGCAGTCATGAAAAACTGTTTTTT. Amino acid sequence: CASSLSSHEKLFF.

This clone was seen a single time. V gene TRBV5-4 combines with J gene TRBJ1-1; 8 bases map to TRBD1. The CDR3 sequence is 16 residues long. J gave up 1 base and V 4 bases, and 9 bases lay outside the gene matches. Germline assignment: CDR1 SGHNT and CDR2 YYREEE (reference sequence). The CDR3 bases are TGTGCCAGCAGCCCGGACAGGGTCCCTCAGAACACTGAAGCTTTCTTT. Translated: CASSPDRVPQNTEAFF.

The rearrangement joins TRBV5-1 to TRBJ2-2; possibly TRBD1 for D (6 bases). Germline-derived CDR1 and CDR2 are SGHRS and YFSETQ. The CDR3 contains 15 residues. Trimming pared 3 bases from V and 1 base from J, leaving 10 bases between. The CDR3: CASSSDRLNTGELFF. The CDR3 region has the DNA TGCGCCAGCAGCTCGGACAGACTGAACACCGGGGAGCTGTTTTTT.

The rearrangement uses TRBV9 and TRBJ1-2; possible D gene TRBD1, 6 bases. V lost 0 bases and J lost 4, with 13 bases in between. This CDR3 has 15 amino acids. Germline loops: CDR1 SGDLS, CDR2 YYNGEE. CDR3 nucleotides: TGTGCCAGCAGCGTAGGTTACAGGGAATTCTATGGCTACACCTTC. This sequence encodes CASSVGYREFYGYTF.